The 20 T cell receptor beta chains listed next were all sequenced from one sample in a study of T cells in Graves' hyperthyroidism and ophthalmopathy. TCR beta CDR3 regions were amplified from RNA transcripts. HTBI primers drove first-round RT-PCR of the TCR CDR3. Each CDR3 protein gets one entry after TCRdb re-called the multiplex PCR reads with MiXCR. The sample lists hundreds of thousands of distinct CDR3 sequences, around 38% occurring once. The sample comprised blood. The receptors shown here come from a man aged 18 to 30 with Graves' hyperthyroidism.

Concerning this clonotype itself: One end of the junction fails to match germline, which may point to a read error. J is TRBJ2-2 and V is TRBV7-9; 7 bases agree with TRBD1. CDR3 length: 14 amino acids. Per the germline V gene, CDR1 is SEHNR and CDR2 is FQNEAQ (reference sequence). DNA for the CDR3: TGTGCCAGCAGCCGTCAGGGGGATACCGGGAAGCTGTTTTTT. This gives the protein CASSRQGDTGKLFF. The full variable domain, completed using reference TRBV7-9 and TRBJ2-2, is DTGVSQNPRHKITKRGQNVTFRCDPISEHNRLYWYRQTLGQGPEFLTYFQNEAQLEKSRLLSDRFSAERPKGSFSTLEIQRTEQGDSAMYLCASSRQGDTGKLFFGEGSRLTVL.

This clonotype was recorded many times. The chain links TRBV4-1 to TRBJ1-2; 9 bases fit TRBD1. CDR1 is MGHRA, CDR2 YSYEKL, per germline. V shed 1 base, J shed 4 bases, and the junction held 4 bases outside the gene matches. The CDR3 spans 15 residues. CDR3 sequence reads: CASSQGTGESYGYTF. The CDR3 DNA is TGCGCCAGCAGCCAAGGGACAGGGGAGAGCTATGGCTACACCTTC.

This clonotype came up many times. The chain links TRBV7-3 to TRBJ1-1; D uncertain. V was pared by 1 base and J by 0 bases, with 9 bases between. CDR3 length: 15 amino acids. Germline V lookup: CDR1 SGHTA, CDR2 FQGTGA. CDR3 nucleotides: TGTGCCAGCAGCTTAAGGGCAGGCATGAACACTGAAGCTTTCTTT. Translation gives CASSLRAGMNTEAFF.

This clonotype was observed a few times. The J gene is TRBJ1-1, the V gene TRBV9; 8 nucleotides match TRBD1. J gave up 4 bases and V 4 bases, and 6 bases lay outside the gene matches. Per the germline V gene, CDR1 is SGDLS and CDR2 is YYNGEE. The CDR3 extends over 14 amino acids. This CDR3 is CASSPLTGVTEAFF. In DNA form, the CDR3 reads TGTGCCAGCAGCCCCTTGACAGGGGTCACTGAAGCTTTCTTT.

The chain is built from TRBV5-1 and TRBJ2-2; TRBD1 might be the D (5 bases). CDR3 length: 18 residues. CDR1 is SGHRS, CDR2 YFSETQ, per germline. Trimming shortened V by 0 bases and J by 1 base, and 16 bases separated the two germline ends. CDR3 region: CASSLDPRRGLNTGELFF. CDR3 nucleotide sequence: TGCGCCAGCAGCTTGGATCCTAGAAGGGGCTTGAACACCGGGGAGCTGTTTTTT.

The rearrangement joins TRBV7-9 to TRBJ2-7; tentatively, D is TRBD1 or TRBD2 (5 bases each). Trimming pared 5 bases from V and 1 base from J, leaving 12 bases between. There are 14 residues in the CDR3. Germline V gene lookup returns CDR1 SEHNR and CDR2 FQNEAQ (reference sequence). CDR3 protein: CASSKGSLSYEQYF. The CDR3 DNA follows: TGTGCCAGCAGCAAGGGGAGTCTTTCCTACGAGCAGTACTTC.

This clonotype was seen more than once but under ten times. CDR3 protein: CASSYRQGTYEQYF. The CDR3 DNA follows: TGTGCCAGCAGTTACCGACAGGGGACCTACGAGCAGTACTTC. The J gene is TRBJ2-7, the V gene TRBV6-5, with 8 bases aligning to TRBD1. Germline values: CDR1 MNHEY, CDR2 SVGAGI. This CDR3 spans 14 amino acids. V trimming: 2 bases; J trimming: 2 bases; junction bases outside the gene matches: 2.

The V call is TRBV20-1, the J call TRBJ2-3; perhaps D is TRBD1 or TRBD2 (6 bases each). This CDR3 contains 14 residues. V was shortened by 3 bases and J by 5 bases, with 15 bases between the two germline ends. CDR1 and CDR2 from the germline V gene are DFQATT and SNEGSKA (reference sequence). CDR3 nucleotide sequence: TGCAGTGCTAGTCCGGGGGCACATCGAGATACGCAGTATTTT. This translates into CSASPGAHRDTQYF.

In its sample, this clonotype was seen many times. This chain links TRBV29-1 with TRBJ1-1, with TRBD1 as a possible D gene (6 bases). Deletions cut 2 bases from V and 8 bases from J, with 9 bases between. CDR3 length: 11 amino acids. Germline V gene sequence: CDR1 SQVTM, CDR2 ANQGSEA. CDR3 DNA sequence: TGCAGCGTTGAAAGGGGGGCCGAAGCTTTCTTT. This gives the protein CSVERGAEAFF. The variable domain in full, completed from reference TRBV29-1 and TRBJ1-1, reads SAVISQKPSRDICQRGTSLTIQCQVDSQVTMMFWYRQQPGQSLTLIATANQGSEATYESGFVIDKFPISRPNLTFSTLTVSNMSPEDSSIYLCSVERGAEAFFGQGTRLTVV.

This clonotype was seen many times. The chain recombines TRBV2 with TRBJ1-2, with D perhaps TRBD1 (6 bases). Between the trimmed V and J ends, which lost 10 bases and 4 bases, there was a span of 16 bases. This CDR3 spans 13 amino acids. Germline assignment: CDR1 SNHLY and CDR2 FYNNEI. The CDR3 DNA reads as TGTGCCACCTTACAGGGCGTAGTCTATGGCTACACCTTC. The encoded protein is CATLQGVVYGYTF.

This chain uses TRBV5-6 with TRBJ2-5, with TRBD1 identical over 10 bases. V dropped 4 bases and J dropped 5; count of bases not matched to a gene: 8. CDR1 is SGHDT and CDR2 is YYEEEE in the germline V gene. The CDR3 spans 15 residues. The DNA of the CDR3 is TGTGCCAGCAGCCCCTGGGACAGGGGAAGGGAGACCCAGTACTTC. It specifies CASSPWDRGRETQYF.

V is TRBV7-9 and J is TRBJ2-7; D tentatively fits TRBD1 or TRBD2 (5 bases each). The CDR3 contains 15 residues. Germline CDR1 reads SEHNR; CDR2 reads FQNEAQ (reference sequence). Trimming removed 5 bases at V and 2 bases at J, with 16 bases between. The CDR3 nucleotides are TGTGCCAGCAGCCCAAAGGGACGGAAAACCTACGAGCAGTACTTC. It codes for CASSPKGRKTYEQYF.

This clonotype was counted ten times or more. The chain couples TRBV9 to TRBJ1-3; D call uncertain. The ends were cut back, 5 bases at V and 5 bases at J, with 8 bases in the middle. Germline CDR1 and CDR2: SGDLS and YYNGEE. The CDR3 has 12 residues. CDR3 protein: CASSGGRNTIYF. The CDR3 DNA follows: TGTGCCAGCAGTGGTGGTCGAAACACCATATATTTT.

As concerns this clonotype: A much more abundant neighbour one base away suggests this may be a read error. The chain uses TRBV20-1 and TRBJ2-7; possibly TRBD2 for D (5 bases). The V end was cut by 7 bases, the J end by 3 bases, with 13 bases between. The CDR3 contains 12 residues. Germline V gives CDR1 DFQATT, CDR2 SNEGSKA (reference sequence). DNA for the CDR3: TGCAGTGGGGGAGAAGGGTTCTACGAGCAGTACTTC. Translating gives CSGGEGFYEQYF.

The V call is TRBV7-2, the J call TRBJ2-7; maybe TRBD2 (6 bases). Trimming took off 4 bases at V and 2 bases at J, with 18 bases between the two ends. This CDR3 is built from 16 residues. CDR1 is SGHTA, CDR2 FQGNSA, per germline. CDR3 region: CASSCYLVGGTYEQYF. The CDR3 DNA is TGTGCCAGCAGCTGCTATCTAGTGGGAGGCACCTACGAGCAGTACTTC.

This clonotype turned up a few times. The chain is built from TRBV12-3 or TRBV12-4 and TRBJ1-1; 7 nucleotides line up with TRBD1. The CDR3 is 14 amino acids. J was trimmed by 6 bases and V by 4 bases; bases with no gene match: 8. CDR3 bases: TGTGCCAGCAGTTCGACAGGGAGGAGGGCTGAAGCTTTCTTT. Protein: CASSSTGRRAEAFF.

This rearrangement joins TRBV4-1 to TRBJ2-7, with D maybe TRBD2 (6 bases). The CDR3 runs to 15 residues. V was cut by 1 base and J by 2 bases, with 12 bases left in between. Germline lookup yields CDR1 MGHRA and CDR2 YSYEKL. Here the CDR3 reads CASSQGISGTYEQYF. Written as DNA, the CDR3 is TGCGCCAGCAGCCAAGGTATTAGCGGAACCTACGAGCAGTACTTC.

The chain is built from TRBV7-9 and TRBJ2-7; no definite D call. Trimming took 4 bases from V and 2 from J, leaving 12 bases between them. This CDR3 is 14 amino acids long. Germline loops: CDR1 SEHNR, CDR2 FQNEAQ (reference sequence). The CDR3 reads CASSSALSTYEQYF. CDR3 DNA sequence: TGTGCCAGCAGCTCGGCTTTGTCTACCTACGAGCAGTACTTC.

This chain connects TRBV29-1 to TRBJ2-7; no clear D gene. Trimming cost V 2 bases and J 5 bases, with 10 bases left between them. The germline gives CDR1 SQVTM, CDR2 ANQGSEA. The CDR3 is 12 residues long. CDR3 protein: CSVELGSDEQYF. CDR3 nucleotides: TGCAGCGTTGAACTGGGGTCTGACGAGCAGTACTTC.

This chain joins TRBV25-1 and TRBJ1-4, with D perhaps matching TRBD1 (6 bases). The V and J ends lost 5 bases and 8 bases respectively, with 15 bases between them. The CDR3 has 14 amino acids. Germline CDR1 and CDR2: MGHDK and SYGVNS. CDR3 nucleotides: TGTGCCAGCAGTTCGAGGACAGAGATAGAAAAACTGTTTTTT. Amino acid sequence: CASSSRTEIEKLFF.